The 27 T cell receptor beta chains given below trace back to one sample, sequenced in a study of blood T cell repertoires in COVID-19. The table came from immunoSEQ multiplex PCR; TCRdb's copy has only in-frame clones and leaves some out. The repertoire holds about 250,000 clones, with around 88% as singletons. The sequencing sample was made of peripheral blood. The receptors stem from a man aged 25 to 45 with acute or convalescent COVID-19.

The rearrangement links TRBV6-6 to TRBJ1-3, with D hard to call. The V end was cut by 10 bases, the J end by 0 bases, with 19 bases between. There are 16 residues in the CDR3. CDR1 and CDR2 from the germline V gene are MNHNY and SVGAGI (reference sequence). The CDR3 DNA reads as TGTGCCACCACCCCGGTCCAGGCCCTCTCTGGAAACACCATATATTTT. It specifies CATTPVQALSGNTIYF.

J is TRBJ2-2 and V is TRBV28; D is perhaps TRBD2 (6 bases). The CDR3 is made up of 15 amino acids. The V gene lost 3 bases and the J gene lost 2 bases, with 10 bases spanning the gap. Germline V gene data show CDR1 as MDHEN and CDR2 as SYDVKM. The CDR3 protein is CASSLTGENTGELFF. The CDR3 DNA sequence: TGTGCCAGCAGTTTGACGGGAGAAAACACCGGGGAGCTGTTTTTT.

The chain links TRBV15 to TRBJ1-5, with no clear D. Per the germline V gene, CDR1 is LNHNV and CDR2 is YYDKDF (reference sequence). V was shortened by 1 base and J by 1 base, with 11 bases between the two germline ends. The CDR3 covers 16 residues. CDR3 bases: TGTGCCACCAGCAGAGCTGCCTATTCGAGCAATCAGCCCCAGCATTTT. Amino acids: CATSRAAYSSNQPQHF.

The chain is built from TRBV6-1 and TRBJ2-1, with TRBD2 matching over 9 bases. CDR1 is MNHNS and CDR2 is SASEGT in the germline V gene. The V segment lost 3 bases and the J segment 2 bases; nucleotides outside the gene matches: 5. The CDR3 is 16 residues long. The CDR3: CASSDRASGAYNEQFF. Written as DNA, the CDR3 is TGTGCCAGCAGTGATCGGGCTAGCGGGGCCTACAATGAGCAGTTCTTC.

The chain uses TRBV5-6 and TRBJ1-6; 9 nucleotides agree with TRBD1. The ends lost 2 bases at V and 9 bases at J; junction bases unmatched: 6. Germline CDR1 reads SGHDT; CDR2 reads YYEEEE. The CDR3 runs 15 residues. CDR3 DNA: TGTGCCAGCAGCTTCACAGGGGGCAGAGGTTCACCCCTCCACTTT. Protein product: CASSFTGGRGSPLHF.

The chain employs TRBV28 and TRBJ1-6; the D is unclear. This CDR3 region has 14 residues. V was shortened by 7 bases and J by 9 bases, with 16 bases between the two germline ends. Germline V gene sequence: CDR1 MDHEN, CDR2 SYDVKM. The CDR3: CASTPNGVGSPLHF. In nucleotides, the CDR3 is TGTGCCAGCACCCCAAACGGGGTGGGTTCACCCCTCCACTTT.

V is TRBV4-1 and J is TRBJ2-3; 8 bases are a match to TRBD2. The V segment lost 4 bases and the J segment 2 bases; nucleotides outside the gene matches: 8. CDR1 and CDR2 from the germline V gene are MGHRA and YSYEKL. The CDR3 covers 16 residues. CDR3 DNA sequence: TGCGCCAGCAGCCCTCCGGGGGGGCGGGCCACAGATACGCAGTATTTT. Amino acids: CASSPPGGRATDTQYF.

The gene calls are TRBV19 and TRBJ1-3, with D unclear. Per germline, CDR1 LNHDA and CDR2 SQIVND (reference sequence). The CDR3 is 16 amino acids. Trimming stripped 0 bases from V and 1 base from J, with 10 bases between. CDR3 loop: CASSIETPESGNTIYF. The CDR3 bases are TGTGCCAGTAGTATAGAGACACCCGAATCTGGAAACACCATATATTTT.

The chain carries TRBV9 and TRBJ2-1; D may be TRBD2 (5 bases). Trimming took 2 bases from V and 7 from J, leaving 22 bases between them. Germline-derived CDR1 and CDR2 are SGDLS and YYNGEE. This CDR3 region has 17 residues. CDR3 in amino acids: CASSVTPPAKSGNEQFF. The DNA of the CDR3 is TGTGCCAGCAGCGTCACTCCACCAGCTAAGTCGGGGAATGAGCAGTTCTTC.

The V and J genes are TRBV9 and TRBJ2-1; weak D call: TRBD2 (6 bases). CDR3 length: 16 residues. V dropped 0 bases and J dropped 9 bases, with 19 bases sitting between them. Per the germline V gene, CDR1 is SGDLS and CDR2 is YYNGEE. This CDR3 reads CASSVASGYKESEQFF. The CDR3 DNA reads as TGTGCCAGCAGCGTAGCAAGCGGGTATAAGGAGAGTGAGCAGTTCTTC.

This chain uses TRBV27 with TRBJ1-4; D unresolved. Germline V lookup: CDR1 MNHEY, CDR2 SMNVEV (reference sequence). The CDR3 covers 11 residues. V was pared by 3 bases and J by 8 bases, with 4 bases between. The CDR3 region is CASSFLEKLFF. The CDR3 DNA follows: TGTGCCAGCAGTTTTCTCGAAAAACTGTTTTTT.

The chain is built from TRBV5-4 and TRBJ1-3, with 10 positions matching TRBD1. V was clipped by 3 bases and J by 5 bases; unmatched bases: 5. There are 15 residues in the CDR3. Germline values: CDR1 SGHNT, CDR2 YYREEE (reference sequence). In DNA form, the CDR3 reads TGTGCCAGCAGCTCCCCGGGACAGGGGAGAAACACCATATATTTT. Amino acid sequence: CASSSPGQGRNTIYF.

The CDR3 reads CASSKGIAMNTEAFF. CDR3 nucleotide sequence: TGTGCCAGCAGCAAAGGTATAGCCATGAACACTGAAGCTTTCTTT. The rearrangement joins TRBV21-1 to TRBJ1-1. TRBV21-1 is deemed a pseudogene. The CDR3 sequence is 15 residues long.

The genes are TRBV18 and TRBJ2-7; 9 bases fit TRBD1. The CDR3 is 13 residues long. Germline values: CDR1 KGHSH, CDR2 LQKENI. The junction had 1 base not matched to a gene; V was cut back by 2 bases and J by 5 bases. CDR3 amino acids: CASSPGTGNEQYF. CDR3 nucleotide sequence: TGTGCCAGCTCACCAGGGACAGGGAACGAGCAGTACTTC. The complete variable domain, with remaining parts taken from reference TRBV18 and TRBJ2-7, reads NAGVMQNPRHLVRRRGQEARLRCSPMKGHSHVYWYRQLPEEGLKFMVYLQKENIIDESGMPKERFSAEFPKEGPSILRIQQVVRGDSAAYFCASSPGTGNEQYFGPGTRLTVT.

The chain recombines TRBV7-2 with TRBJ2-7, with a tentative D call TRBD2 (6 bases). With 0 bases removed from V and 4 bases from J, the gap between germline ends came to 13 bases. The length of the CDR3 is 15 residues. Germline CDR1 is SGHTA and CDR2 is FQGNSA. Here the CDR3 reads CASSLAVGGLYEQYF. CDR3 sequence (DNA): TGTGCCAGCAGCTTAGCTGTTGGAGGGTTATACGAGCAGTACTTC.

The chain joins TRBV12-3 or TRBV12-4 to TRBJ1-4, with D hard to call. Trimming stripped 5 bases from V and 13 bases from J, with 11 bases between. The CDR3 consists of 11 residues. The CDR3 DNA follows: TGTGCCAGCAGTGGGGAGGATCTACTGTTTTTT. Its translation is CASSGEDLLFF.

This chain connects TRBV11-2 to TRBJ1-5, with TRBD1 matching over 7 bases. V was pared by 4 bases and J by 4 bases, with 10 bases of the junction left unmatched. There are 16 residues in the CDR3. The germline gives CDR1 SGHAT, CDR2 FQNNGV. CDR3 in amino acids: CASSSDRVEVNQPQHF. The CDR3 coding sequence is TGTGCCAGCAGCTCAGACAGGGTAGAGGTTAATCAGCCCCAGCATTTT.

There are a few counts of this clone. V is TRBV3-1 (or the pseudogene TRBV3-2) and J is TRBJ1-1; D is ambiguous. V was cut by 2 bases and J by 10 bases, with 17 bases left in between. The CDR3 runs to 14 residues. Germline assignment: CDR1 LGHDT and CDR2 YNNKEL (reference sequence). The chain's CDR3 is CASSQNHPRVPAFF. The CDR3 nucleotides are TGTGCCAGCAGCCAAAACCACCCACGGGTACCAGCTTTCTTT.

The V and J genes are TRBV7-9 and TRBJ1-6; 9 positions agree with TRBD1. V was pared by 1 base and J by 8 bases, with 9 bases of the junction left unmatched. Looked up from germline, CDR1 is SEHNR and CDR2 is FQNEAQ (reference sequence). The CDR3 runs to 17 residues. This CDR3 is CASSLGGQGLDDSPLHF. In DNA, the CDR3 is TGTGCCAGCAGCTTAGGAGGACAGGGGCTCGATGATTCACCCCTCCACTTT.

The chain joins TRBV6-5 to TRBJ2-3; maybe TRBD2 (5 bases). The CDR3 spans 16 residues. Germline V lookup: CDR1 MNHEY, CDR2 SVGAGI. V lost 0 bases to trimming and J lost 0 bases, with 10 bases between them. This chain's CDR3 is CASSYSSADSTDTQYF. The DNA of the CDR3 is TGTGCCAGCAGTTACTCGTCAGCGGATAGCACAGATACGCAGTATTTT.

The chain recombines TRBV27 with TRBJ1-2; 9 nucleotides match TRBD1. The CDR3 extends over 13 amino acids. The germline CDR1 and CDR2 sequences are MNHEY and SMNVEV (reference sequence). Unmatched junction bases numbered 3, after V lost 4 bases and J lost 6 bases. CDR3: CASSYWTGDGYTF. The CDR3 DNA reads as TGTGCCAGCAGTTACTGGACAGGGGATGGCTACACCTTC.

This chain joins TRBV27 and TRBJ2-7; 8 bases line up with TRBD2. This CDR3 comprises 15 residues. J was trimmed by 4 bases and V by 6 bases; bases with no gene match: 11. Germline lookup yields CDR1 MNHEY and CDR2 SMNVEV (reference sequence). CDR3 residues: CASRGAEAGEYEQYF. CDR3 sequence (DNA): TGTGCCAGCAGGGGCGCGGAAGCGGGAGAATACGAGCAGTACTTC.

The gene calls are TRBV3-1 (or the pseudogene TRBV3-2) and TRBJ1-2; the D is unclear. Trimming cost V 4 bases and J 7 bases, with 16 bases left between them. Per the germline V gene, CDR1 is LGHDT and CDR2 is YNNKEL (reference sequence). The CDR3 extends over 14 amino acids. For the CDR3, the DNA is TGTGCCAGCAGCCTAGGCGATACAGCGGGTGGCTACACCTTC. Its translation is CASSLGDTAGGYTF.

In DNA form, the CDR3 reads TGTGCCAGCAGCCCTGGGGATCGAGCGGCGGGGGAGCTGTTTTTT. Amino acid sequence: CASSPGDRAAGELFF. The chain employs TRBV7-9 and TRBJ2-2; D may be TRBD2 (5 bases). This CDR3 region has 15 residues. Germline V gene lookup returns CDR1 SEHNR and CDR2 FQNEAQ (reference sequence). Between the trimmed V and J ends, which lost 5 bases and 8 bases, there was a span of 18 bases.

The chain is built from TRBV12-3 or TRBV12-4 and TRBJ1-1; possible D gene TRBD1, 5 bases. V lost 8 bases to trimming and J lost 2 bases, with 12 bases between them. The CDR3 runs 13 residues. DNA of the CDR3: TGTGCCAGCTTGGTGGGGGGAAACACTGAAGCTTTCTTT. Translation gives CASLVGGNTEAFF.

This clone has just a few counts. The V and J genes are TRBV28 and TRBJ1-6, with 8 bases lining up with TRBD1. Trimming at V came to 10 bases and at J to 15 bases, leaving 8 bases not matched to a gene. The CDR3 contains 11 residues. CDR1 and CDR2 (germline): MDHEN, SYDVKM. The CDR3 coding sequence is TGTGCCATCGCAGGGGGCAGGAACCTCCACTTT. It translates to CAIAGGRNLHF.

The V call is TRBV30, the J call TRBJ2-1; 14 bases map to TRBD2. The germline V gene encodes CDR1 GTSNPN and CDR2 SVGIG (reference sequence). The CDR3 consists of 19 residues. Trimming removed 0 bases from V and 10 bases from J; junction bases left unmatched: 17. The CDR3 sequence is CAWSVWTGDGTSGRKEQFF. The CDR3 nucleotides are TGTGCCTGGAGTGTTTGGACAGGAGATGGGACTAGCGGGAGAAAGGAGCAGTTCTTC.